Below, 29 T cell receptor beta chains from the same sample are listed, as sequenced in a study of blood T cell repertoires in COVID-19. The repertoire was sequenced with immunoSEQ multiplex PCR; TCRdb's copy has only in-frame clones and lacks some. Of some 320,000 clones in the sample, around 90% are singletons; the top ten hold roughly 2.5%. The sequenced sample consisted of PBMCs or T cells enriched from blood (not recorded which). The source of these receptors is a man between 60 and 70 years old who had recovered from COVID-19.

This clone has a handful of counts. The CDR3 here is CASSGQANTEAFF. DNA for the CDR3: TGTGCCAGCAGCGGGCAGGCCAACACTGAAGCTTTCTTT. J is TRBJ1-1 and V is TRBV7-3, with D uncertain. CDR1 and CDR2 from the germline V gene are SGHTA and FQGTGA. The CDR3 loop spans 13 amino acids. V was cut by 5 bases and J by 2 bases, with 9 bases left in between. Full variable domain (rest looked up from reference TRBV7-3 and TRBJ1-1): GAGVSQTPSNKVTEKGKYVELRCDPISGHTALYWYRQSLGQGPEFLIYFQGTGAADDSGLPNDRFFAVRPEGSVSTLKIQRTERGDSAVYLCASSGQANTEAFFGQGTRLTVV.

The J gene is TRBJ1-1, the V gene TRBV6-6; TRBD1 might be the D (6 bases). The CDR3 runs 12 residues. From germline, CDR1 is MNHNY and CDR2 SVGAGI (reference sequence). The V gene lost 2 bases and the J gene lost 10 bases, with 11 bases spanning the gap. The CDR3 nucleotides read TGTGCCAGCAGTTACCCCAACAGGGCAGCTTTCTTT. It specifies CASSYPNRAAFF.

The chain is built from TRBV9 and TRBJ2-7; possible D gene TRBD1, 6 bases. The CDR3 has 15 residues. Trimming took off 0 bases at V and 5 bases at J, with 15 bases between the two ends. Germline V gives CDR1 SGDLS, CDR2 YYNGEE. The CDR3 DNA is TGTGCCAGCAGCGTAGGGCCTCAGGGGACCCACGAGCAGTACTTC. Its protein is CASSVGPQGTHEQYF.

For the CDR3, the DNA is TGTGCCAGCTCAGACTTCCGACCCTCTGGGGCCAACGTCCTGACTTTC. Translating gives CASSDFRPSGANVLTF. V gene TRBV18 combines with J gene TRBJ2-6; D call uncertain. Deletions cut 5 bases from V and 0 bases from J, with 11 bases between. The CDR3 covers 16 residues. Looked up from germline, CDR1 is KGHSH and CDR2 is LQKENI. Full variable domain (remainder filled in from reference TRBV18 and TRBJ2-6): NAGVMQNPRHLVRRRGQEARLRCSPMKGHSHVYWYRQLPEEGLKFMVYLQKENIIDESGMPKERFSAEFPKEGPSILRIQQVVRGDSAAYFCASSDFRPSGANVLTFGAGSRLTVL.

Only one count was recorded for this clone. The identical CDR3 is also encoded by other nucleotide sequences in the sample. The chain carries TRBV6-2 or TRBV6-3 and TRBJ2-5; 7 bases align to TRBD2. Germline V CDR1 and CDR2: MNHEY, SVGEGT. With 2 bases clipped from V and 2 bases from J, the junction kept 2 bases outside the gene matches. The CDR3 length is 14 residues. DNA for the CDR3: TGTGCCAGCAGTTACGGGGGAGGGCAAGAGACCCAGTACTTC. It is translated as CASSYGGGQETQYF.

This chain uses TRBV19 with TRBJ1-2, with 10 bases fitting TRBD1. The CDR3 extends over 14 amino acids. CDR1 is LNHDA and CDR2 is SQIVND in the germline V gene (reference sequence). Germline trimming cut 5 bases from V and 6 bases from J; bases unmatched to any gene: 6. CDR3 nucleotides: TGTGCCAGTAGTGGACCGGGACAGGGGCATGGCTACACCTTC. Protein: CASSGPGQGHGYTF.

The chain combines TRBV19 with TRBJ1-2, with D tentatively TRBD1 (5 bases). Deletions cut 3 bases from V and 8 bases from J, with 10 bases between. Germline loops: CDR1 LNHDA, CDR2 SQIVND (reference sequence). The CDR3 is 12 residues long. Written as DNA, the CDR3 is TGTGCCAGTAGTATTCCGGGGGTCGGCTACACCTTC. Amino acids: CASSIPGVGYTF.

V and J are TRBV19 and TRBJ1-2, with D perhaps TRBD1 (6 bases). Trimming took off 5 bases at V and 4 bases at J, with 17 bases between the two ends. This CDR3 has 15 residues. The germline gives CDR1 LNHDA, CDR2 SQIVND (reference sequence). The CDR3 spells CASSEQWTVPYGYTF. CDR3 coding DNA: TGTGCCAGTAGTGAACAATGGACAGTCCCCTATGGCTACACCTTC.

The CDR3, as DNA: TGTGCCAGCATCCAAGACAGAATCAATCAGCCCCAGCATTTT. Residues: CASIQDRINQPQHF. The V gene is TRBV6-5, the J gene TRBJ1-5; D is possibly TRBD1 (5 bases). In germline, CDR1 is MNHEY, CDR2 SVGAGI. The V end lost 7 bases, the J end lost 3 bases, and 13 bases lay between the germline ends. This CDR3 has 14 residues.

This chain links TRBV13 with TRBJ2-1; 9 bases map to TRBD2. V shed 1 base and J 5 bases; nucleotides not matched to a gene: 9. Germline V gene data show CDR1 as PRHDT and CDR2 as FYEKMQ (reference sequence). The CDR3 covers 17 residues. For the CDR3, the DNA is TGTGCCAGCAGCTTAGCCCTGACTAGCGGAGAAAACAATGAGCAGTTCTTC. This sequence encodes CASSLALTSGENNEQFF.

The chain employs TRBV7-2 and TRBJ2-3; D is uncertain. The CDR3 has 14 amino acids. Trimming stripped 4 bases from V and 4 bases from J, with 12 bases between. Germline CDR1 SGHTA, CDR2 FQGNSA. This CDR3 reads CASSYVISSDTQYF. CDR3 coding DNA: TGTGCCAGCAGCTATGTTATCAGTTCAGATACGCAGTATTTT.

DNA for the CDR3: TGTGCCTGGAGGGAGCGGGAGTCTTCCCCTGAATACGAGCAGTACTTC. Translating it yields CAWRERESSPEYEQYF. The V gene is TRBV30, the J gene TRBJ2-7, with TRBD2 identical over 8 bases. Germline loops: CDR1 GTSNPN, CDR2 SVGIG (reference sequence). There are 16 residues in the CDR3. The V and J ends lost 3 bases and 4 bases, in that order; junction bases with no gene match: 14.

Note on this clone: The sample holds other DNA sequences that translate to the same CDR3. As DNA, the CDR3 is TGTGCCTGGAGTCCAGGGTTAGGTCAGCCCCAGCATTTT. It codes for CAWSPGLGQPQHF. This sequence joins TRBV30 and TRBJ1-5, with D possibly being TRBD1 (5 bases). The V gene lost 2 bases and the J gene lost 6 bases, with 11 bases spanning the gap. The CDR3 runs to 13 residues. Germline V CDR1 and CDR2: GTSNPN, SVGIG (reference sequence).

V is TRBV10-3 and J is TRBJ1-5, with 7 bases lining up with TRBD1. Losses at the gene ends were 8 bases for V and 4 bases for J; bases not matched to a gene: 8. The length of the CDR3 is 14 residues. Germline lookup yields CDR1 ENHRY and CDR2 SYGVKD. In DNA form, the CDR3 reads TGTGCCATCGCCTGGACAGGACCGAATCAGCCCCAGCATTTT. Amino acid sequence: CAIAWTGPNQPQHF.

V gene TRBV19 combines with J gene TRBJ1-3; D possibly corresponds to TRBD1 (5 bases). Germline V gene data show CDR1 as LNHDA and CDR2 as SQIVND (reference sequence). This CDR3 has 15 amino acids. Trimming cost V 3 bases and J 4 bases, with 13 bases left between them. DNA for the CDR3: TGTGCCAGTAGTATTTTCAGGGCAGAAGGAAACACCATATATTTT. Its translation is CASSIFRAEGNTIYF.

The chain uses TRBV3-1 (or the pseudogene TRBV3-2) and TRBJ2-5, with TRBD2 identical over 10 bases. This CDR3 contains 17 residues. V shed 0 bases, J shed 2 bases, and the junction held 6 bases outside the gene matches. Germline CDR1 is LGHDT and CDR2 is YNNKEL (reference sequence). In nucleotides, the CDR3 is TGTGCCAGCAGCCAAGAACGGCTAGCGGGGGCTCAAGAGACCCAGTACTTC. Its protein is CASSQERLAGAQETQYF.

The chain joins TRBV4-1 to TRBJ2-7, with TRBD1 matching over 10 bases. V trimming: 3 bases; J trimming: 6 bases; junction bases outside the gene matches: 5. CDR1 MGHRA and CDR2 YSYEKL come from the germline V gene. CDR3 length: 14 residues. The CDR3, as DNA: TGCGCCAGCAGCCATCGACAGGGGGCCGGCGAGCAGTACTTC. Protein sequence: CASSHRQGAGEQYF.

The DNA of the CDR3 is TGTGCCAGCAGTCCCGGGACTAGCTCCGGGGAGCTGTTTTTT. It yields the protein CASSPGTSSGELFF. The V gene is TRBV11-2, the J gene TRBJ2-2, with 9 positions matching TRBD2. Germline assignment: CDR1 SGHAT and CDR2 FQNNGV. V dropped 6 bases and J dropped 6; count of bases not matched to a gene: 5. The CDR3 loop spans 14 amino acids.

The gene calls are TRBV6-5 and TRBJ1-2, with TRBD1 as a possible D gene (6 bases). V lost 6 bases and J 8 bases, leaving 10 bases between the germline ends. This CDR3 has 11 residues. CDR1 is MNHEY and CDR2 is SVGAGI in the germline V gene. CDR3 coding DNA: TGTGCCAGCAGCAGGGGAATCGGCTACACCTTC. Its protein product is CASSRGIGYTF.

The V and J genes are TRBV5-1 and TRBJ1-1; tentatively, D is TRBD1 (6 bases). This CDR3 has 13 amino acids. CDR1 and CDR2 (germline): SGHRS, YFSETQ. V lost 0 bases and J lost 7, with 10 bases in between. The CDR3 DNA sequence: TGCGCCAGCAGCTTGGCCCGACAGGTTGAAGCTTTCTTT. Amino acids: CASSLARQVEAFF. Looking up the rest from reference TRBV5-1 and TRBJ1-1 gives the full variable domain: KAGVTQTPRYLIKTRGQQVTLSCSPISGHRSVSWYQQTPGQGLQFLFEYFSETQRNKGNFPGRFSGRQFSNSRSEMNVSTLELGDSALYLCASSLARQVEAFFGQGTRLTVV.

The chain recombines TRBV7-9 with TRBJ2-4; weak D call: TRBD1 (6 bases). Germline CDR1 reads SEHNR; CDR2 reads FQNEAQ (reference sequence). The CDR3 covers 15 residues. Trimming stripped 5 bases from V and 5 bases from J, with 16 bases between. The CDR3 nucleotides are TGTGCCAGCAGCCAACCCAGGGGTTGGGAAAACATTCAGTACTTC. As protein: CASSQPRGWENIQYF.

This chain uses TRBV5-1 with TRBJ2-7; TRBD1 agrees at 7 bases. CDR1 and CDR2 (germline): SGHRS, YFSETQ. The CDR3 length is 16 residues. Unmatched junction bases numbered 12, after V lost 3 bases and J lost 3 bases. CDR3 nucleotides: TGCGCCAGCAGCTCAACCCCCGGGACAGCCTTCTACGAGCAGTACTTC. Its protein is CASSSTPGTAFYEQYF.

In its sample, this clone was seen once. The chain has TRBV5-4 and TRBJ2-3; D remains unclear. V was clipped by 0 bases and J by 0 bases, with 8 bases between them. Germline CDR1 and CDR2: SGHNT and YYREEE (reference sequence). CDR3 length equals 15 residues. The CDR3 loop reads CASSLVAASTDTQYF. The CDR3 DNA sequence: TGTGCCAGCAGCTTGGTGGCAGCGAGCACAGATACGCAGTATTTT.

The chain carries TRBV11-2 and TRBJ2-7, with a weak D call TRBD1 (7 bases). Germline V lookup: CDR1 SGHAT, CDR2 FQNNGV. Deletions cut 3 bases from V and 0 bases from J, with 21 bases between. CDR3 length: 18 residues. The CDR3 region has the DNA TGTGCCAGCAGCTTCTCGGCAGGGGGGTTATTCCTCTCCTACGAGCAGTACTTC. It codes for CASSFSAGGLFLSYEQYF.

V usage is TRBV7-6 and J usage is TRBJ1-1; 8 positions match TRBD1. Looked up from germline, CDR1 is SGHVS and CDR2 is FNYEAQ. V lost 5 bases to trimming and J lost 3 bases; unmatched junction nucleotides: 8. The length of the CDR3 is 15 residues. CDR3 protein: CASSQRDRTDTEAFF. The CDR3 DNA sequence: TGTGCCAGCAGCCAACGGGACAGGACGGACACTGAAGCTTTCTTT.

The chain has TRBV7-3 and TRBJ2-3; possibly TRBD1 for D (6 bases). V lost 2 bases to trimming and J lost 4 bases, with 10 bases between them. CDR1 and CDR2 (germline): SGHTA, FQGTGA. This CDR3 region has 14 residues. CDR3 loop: CASSLGQPPDTQYF. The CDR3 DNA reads TGTGCCAGCAGCTTAGGACAGCCCCCAGATACGCAGTATTTT.

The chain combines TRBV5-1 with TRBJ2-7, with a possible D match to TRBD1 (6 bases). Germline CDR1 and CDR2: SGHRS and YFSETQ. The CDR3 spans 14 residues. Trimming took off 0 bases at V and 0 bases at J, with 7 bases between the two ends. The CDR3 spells CASSLDRDSYEQYF. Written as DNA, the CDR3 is TGCGCCAGCAGCTTGGACAGGGACTCCTACGAGCAGTACTTC.

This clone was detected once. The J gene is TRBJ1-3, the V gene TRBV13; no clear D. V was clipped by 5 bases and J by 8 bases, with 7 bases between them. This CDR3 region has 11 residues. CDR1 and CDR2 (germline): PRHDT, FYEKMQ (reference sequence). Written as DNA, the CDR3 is TGTGCCAGCAGCCCCCGAGACACCATATATTTT. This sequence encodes CASSPRDTIYF.

CDR3 nucleotides: TGCGCCAGCAGCCAAGAGGGGGCAGGGTTAGGGGAAAAACTGTTTTTT. This sequence encodes CASSQEGAGLGEKLFF. V gene TRBV4-1 combines with J gene TRBJ1-4; D is perhaps TRBD1 (6 bases). The CDR3 is 16 amino acids. V shed 0 bases and J shed 8 bases, with 16 bases lying between them. Germline lookup yields CDR1 MGHRA and CDR2 YSYEKL.